In this sample, the clone carrying this T cell receptor beta chain turned up a few times. Its antigen is currently unknown. What was amplified from RNA transcripts were TCR beta CDR3 regions. HTBI primers were employed in a first-round RT-PCR of the TCR CDR3. TCRdb passed the multiplex PCR reads through MiXCR, listing each CDR3 protein once. The sample holds 300,000 to 500,000 distinct CDR3 sequences; more than 13% are singletons and the top ten take 32%. This sample is part of a study of T cells in Graves' hyperthyroidism and ophthalmopathy. Calling Graves' hyperthyroidism stable meant ophthalmopathy did not progress within 18 months. Patients were aged 18 to 65, had disease duration under 2 months, and had newly diagnosed hyperthyroidism. The study, taken as a whole, reports: Most clonotypes expanded in thyroid above 0.001 were likewise present in blood.

The specimen was blood. This clonotype was obtained from a woman in her 30s with Graves' hyperthyroidism.

This chain's CDR3 is CSAPGGTSGSTGELFF. The CDR3 DNA reads as TGCAGTGCACCAGGGGGGACTAGCGGGAGCACCGGGGAGCTGTTTTTT. The chain recombines TRBV20-1 with TRBJ2-2, with TRBD2 identical over 14 bases. The V segment lost 6 bases and the J segment 4 bases; nucleotides outside the gene matches: 7. This CDR3 spans 16 amino acids. Germline V gene sequence: CDR1 DFQATT, CDR2 SNEGSKA (reference sequence).